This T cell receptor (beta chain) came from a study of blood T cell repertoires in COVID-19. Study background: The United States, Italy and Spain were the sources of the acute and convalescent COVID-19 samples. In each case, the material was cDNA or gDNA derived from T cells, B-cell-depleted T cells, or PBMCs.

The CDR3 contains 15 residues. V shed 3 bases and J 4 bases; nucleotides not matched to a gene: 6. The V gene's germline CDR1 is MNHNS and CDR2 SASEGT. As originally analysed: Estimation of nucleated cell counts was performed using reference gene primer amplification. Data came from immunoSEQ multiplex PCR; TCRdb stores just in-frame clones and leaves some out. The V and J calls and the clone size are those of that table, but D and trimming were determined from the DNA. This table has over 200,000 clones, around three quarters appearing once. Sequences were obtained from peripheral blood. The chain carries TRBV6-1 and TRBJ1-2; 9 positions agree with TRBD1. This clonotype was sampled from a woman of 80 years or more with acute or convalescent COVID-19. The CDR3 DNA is TGTGCCAGCAGTGAGGGGACAGGGCTCTCCTATGGCTACACCTTC. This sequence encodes CASSEGTGLSYGYTF.